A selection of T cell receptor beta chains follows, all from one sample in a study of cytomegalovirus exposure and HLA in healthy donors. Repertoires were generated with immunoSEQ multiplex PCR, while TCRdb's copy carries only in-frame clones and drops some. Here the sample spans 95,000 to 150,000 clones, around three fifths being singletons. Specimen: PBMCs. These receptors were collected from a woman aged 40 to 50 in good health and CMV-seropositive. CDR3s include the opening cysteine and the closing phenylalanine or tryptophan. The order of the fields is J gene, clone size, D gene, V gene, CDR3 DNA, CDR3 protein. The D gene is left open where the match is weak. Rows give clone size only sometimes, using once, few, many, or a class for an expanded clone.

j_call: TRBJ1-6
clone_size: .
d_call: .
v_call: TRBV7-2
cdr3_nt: TGTGCCAGCGGCTTCCAGGGTGGTACTTCACCCCTCCACTTT
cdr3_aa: CASGFQGGTSPLHF

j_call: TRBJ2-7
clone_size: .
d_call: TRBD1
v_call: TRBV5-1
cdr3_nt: TGCGCCAGCAGCTTTTTATCCGGGACAGGGGGCAACGAGCAGTACTTC
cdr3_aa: CASSFLSGTGGNEQYF

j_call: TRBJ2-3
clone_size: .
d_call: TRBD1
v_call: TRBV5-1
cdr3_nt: TGCGCCAGCAGCAGGGCCGGGACAGGGGCCCTAGATACGCAGTATTTT
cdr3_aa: CASSRAGTGALDTQYF

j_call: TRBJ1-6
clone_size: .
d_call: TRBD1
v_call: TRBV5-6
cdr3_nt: TGTGCCAGCAGCCAAGGACAGGGATATTCACCCCTCCACTTT
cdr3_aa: CASSQGQGYSPLHF

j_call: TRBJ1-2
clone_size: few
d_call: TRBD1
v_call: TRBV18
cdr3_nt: TGTGCCAGCTCATCTACACAGGGGGCAACGGGCTACACCTTC
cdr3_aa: CASSSTQGATGYTF

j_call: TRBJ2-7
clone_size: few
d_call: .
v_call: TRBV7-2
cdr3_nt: TGTGCCAGCAGCCCAACTATCTACGAGCAGTACTTC
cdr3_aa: CASSPTIYEQYF

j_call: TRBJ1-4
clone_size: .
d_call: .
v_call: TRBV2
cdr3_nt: TGTGCCACCACAGGTGCAACTAATGAAAAACTGTTTTTT
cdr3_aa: CATTGATNEKLFF

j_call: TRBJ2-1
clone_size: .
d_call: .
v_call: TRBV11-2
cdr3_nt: TGTGCCAGCAGCCCTGCGGGGCAAGAGCAGTTCTTC
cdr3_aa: CASSPAGQEQFF

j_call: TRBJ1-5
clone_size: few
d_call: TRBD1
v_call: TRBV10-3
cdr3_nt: TGTGCCATCAGGCAGGGGGACAATCAGCCCCAGCATTTT
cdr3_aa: CAIRQGDNQPQHF

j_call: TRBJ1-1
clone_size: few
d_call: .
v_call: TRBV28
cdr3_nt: TGTGCCAGCAGTCCCTACGGGGAGAGACCAAACACTGAAGCTTTCTTT
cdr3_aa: CASSPYGERPNTEAFF

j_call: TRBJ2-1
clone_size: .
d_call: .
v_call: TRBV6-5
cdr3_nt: TGTGCCAGCAGTTACTCGGGGGCCAGCGGCAATGAGCAGTTCTTC
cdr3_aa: CASSYSGASGNEQFF

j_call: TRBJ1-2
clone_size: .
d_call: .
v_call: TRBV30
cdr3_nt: TGTGTCCGGGGGGGCGGAGGAGGCTATGGCTACACCTTC
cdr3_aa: CVRGGGGGYGYTF

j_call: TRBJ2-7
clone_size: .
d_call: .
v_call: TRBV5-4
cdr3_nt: TGTGCCAGCAGCGCAGGGGCCTACGAGCAGTACTTC
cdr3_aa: CASSAGAYEQYF

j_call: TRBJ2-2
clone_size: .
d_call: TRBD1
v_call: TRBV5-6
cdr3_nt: TGTGCCAGCAGCCCGTATACAGGGGGGATGGGCACCGGGGAGCTGTTTTTT
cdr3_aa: CASSPYTGGMGTGELFF

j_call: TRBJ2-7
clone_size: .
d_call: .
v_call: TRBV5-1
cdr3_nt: TGCGCCAGCAGCTTGGAGCCGATCTACGAGCAGTACTTC
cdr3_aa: CASSLEPIYEQYF

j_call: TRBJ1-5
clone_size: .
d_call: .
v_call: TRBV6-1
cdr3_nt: TGTGCCAGCAATTCAGGGGCCCGGGCCCATCAGCCCCAGCATTTT
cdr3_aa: CASNSGARAHQPQHF

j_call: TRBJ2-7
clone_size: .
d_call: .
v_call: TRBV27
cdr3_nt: TGTGCCAGCAGTTTATTATCCCCTTTGGGGAGGACACGCCACGGGGGAGAGCAGTACTTC
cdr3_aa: CASSLLSPLGRTRHGGEQYF

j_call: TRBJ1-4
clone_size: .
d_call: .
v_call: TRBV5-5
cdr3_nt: TGTGCCAGCAGCAACGGACAGTCTGAAAATGAAAAACTGTTTTTT
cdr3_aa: CASSNGQSENEKLFF

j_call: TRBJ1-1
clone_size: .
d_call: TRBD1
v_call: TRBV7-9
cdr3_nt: TGTGCCAGCAGCTTCAGGGGGAGATCCACTGAAGCTTTCTTT
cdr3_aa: CASSFRGRSTEAFF

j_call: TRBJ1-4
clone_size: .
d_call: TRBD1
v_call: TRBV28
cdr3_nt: TGTGCCAGCAGTTTACAGGGGGGTGAGAAACTGTTTTTT
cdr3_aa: CASSLQGGEKLFF

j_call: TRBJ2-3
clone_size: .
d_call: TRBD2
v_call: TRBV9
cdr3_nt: TGTGCCAGCAGCGTAGGGTCGGTGGGACTAGCGGGAACAGATACGCAGTATTTT
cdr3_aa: CASSVGSVGLAGTDTQYF

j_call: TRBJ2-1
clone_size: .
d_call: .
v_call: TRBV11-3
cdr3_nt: TGTGCCAGCAGCTTAGCATATCAGGGATATGAGCAGTTCTTC
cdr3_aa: CASSLAYQGYEQFF

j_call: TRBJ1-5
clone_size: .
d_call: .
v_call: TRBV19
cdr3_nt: TGTGCCAGTAGTATGCGGGGGGCGGCGAGCAATCAGCCCCAGCATTTT
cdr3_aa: CASSMRGAASNQPQHF

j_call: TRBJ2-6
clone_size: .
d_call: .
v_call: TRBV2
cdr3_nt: TGTGCCAGCACTAGATCTGGGGCCAACGTCCTGACTTTC
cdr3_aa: CASTRSGANVLTF

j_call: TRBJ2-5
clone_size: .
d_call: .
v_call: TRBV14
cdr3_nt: TGTGCCAGCAGCCTACAGGGTTTGGAGACCCAGTACTTC
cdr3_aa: CASSLQGLETQYF

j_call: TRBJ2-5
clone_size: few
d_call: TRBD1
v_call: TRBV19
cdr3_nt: TGTGCCAGTAGTTACAGGGGTGGAGAGACCCAGTACTTC
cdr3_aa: CASSYRGGETQYF

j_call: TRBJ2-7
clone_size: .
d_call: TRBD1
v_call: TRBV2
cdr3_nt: TGTGCCAGCGCTCGGGACAGGGGGTTCGAGCAGTACTTC
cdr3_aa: CASARDRGFEQYF

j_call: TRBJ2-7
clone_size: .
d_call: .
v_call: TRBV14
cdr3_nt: TGTGCCAGCAGCCAAGTCTTCGGCGGGTTCTACGAGCAGTACTTC
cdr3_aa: CASSQVFGGFYEQYF

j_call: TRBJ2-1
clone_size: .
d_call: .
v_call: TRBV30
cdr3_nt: TGTGCCTGGAGTGTACTCTGGAATGTGGGCCACGACAATGAGCAGTTCTTC
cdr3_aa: CAWSVLWNVGHDNEQFF

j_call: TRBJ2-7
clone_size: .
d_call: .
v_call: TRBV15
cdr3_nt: TGTGCCACCAGCAGAGGTCCCCCGGCGGGATTCAACCGGGGGCAGTACTTC
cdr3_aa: CATSRGPPAGFNRGQYF

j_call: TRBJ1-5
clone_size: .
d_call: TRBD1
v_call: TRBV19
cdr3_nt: TGTGCCAGCCTACGACAGGGGGGGACTCAGCCCCAGCATTTT
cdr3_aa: CASLRQGGTQPQHF

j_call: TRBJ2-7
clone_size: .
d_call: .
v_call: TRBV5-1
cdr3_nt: TGCGCCAGCAGCTTGGGGGCTGAGCAGTACTTC
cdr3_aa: CASSLGAEQYF

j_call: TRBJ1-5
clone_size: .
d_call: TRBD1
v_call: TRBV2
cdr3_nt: TGTGCCAGCAGTGAAGGTTCAGGGGGCGGCCAGCCCCAGCATTTT
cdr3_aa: CASSEGSGGGQPQHF

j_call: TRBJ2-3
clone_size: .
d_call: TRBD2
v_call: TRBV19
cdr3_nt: TGTGCCAGTAGTATTTCTAGCGGGAGGACAGATACGCAGTATTTT
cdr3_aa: CASSISSGRTDTQYF

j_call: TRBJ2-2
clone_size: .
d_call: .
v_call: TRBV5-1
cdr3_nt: TGCGCCAGCAGCTGGTCGGGGGGCGGCACCGGGGAGCTGTTTTTT
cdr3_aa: CASSWSGGGTGELFF

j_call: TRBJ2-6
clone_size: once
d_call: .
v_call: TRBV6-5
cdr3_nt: TGTGCCAGCACCGCGCAGGGGTCTGGGGCCAACGTCCTGACTTTC
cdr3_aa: CASTAQGSGANVLTF

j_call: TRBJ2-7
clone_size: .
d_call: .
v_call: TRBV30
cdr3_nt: TGTGCCTGGAGAGGCAGGGGTATACGCGAGCAGTACTTC
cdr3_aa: CAWRGRGIREQYF

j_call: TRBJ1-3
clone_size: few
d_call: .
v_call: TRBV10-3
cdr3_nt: TGTGCCACCCGGACAGCGAGCGAAGGAAACACCATATATTTT
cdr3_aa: CATRTASEGNTIYF

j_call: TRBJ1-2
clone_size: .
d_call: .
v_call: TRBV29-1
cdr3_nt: TGCAGCGGAACAGGGCACTCCTATGGCTACACCTTC
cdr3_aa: CSGTGHSYGYTF